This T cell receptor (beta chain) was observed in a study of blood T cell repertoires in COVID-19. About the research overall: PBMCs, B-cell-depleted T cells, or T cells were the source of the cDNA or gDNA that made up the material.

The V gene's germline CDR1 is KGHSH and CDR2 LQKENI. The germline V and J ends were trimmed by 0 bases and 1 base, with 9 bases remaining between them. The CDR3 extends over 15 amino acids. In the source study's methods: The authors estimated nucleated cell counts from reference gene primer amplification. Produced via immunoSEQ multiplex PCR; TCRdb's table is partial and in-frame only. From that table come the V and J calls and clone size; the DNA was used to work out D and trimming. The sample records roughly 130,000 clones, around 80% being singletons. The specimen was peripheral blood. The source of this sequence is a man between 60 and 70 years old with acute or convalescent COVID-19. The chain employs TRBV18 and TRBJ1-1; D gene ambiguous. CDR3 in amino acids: CASSPPSQRNTEAFF. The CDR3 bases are TGTGCCAGCTCACCACCAAGCCAGCGGAACACTGAAGCTTTCTTT.